The 27 T cell receptor beta chains reported below all come from one sample, sequenced in a study of blood T cell repertoires in COVID-19. Assay: immunoSEQ multiplex PCR; the TCRdb copy retains only in-frame clones and omits some. The table shows about 76,000 clones, with approximately 86% occurring only once. Sequencing used peripheral blood. These receptors were collected from a human donor in a cohort sampled during active COVID-19.

The chain joins TRBV29-1 to TRBJ2-7; 8 bases are shared with TRBD2. V trimming: 6 bases; J trimming: 0 bases; junction bases outside the gene matches: 4. The CDR3 is 13 amino acids. CDR1 SQVTM and CDR2 ANQGSEA come from the germline V gene. The CDR3 DNA reads TGCAGCGTGGGACTAGTGAGCTCCTACGAGCAGTACTTC. Its protein product is CSVGLVSSYEQYF.

J is TRBJ2-1 and V is TRBV27; TRBD1 matches 7 bases. Looked up from germline, CDR1 is MNHEY and CDR2 is SMNVEV (reference sequence). V lost 6 bases to trimming and J lost 4 bases; unmatched junction nucleotides: 6. This CDR3 is 14 amino acids long. The CDR3 DNA is TGTGCCAGCAGCCCGGGACAGATATACAATGAGCAGTTCTTC. Translated: CASSPGQIYNEQFF.

The table lists this clone with a count of one. The rearrangement links TRBV25-1 to TRBJ1-2; 7 positions match TRBD1. This CDR3 has 12 residues. Germline CDR1 and CDR2: MGHDK and SYGVNS. V shed 7 bases, J shed 3 bases, and the junction held 2 bases outside the gene matches. CDR3 sequence (DNA): TGTGCCAGCACTGGGACAGACTATGGCTACACCTTC. Amino acids: CASTGTDYGYTF.

The CDR3 protein is CASSQVPRKNTGELFF. CDR3 in DNA: TGTGCCAGCAGCCAAGTCCCTAGGAAGAACACCGGGGAGCTGTTTTTT. The chain has TRBV3-1 (or the pseudogene TRBV3-2) and TRBJ2-2; D is unresolved. The CDR3 consists of 16 residues. Trimming left V 1 base short and J 1 base short, with 10 bases between. From germline, CDR1 is LGHDT and CDR2 YNNKEL (reference sequence).

The chain combines TRBV4-1 with TRBJ1-6; no reliable D call. Germline CDR1 is MGHRA and CDR2 is YSYEKL. The V and J ends lost 0 bases and 7 bases respectively, with 10 bases between them. The CDR3 is 15 amino acids. CDR3 amino acids: CASSQEAGVNSPLHF. The CDR3 nucleotides are TGCGCCAGCAGCCAAGAAGCCGGGGTCAATTCACCCCTCCACTTT.

This rearrangement joins TRBV19 to TRBJ2-1, with 9 bases aligning to TRBD1. Germline V gene data show CDR1 as LNHDA and CDR2 as SQIVND (reference sequence). The CDR3 has 18 residues. J lost 1 base, V lost 4 bases, and 11 bases had no gene match. In DNA, the CDR3 is TGTGCCAGTAGTAGAGATTCTCGGGACAGGGAGTCCTACAATGAGCAGTTCTTC. Translated: CASSRDSRDRESYNEQFF.

The rearrangement uses TRBV6-5 and TRBJ2-5; TRBD1 is a possible D gene (6 bases). Germline V gene data show CDR1 as MNHEY and CDR2 as SVGAGI. CDR3 length equals 15 residues. The V end was cut by 7 bases, the J end by 5 bases, with 20 bases between. CDR3 protein: CASTGDLAGRETQYF. CDR3 DNA: TGTGCCAGCACAGGGGATCTAGCCGGACGGGAGACCCAGTACTTC.

The chain carries TRBV5-1 and TRBJ1-1; D not resolved. The V end lost 1 base, the J end lost 6 bases, and 13 bases lay between the germline ends. The CDR3 length is 14 residues. The germline V gene encodes CDR1 SGHRS and CDR2 YFSETQ. The DNA of the CDR3 is TGCGCCAGCAGCTTGATGAGGTCCTCCGCTGAAGCTTTCTTT. Residues: CASSLMRSSAEAFF. Variable domain in full (rest from reference TRBV5-1 and TRBJ1-1): KAGVTQTPRYLIKTRGQQVTLSCSPISGHRSVSWYQQTPGQGLQFLFEYFSETQRNKGNFPGRFSGRQFSNSRSEMNVSTLELGDSALYLCASSLMRSSAEAFFGQGTRLTVV.

The gene calls are TRBV11-3 and TRBJ1-5; D remains ambiguous. The CDR3 is made up of 13 amino acids. V dropped 3 bases and J dropped 4 bases, with 7 bases sitting between them. Per the germline V gene, CDR1 is SGHNT and CDR2 is YENEEA. CDR3 in DNA: TGTGCCAGCAGCTTCGGAGGGAATCAGCCCCAGCATTTT. As protein: CASSFGGNQPQHF.

This chain links TRBV18 with TRBJ1-5; D is unclear. The CDR3 runs to 14 residues. The V gene lost 6 bases and the J gene lost 0 bases, with 9 bases spanning the gap. In germline, CDR1 is KGHSH, CDR2 LQKENI. For the CDR3, the DNA is TGTGCCAGCTCTGAGGCCCGTAGCAATCAGCCCCAGCATTTT. This sequence encodes CASSEARSNQPQHF.

V is TRBV19 and J is TRBJ2-1, with TRBD2 matching over 14 bases. V lost 11 bases and J lost 14; bases outside the gene matches: 5. Germline loops: CDR1 LNHDA, CDR2 SQIVND (reference sequence). This CDR3 spans 11 amino acids. The CDR3 here is CASQTSGGEFF. The CDR3 coding sequence is TGTGCCTCCCAGACTAGCGGGGGGGAGTTCTTC. The full variable domain, its missing parts supplied by reference TRBV19 and TRBJ2-1, is DGGITQSPKYLFRKEGQNVTLSCEQNLNHDAMYWYRQDPGQGLRLIYYSQIVNDFQKGDIAEGYSVSREKKESFPLTVTSAQKNPTAFYLCASQTSGGEFFGPGTRLTVL.

This chain uses TRBV27 with TRBJ1-2; D is unclear. Per the germline V gene, CDR1 is MNHEY and CDR2 is SMNVEV (reference sequence). V lost 2 bases to trimming and J lost 4 bases, with 11 bases between them. The CDR3 runs to 14 residues. The CDR3 reads CASSLSSEVYGYTF. CDR3 DNA sequence: TGTGCCAGCAGTTTAAGCTCCGAGGTCTATGGCTACACCTTC.

The rearrangement links TRBV6-5 to TRBJ2-3, with 7 nucleotides matching TRBD1. The CDR3 totals 14 residues. CDR1 is MNHEY and CDR2 is SVGAGI in the germline V gene. The J segment lost 2 bases and the V segment lost 6 bases, leaving 5 bases of the junction unmatched. The CDR3 loop is CASSSDRDTDTQYF. The DNA for the CDR3 is TGTGCCAGCAGCTCCGACAGGGACACAGATACGCAGTATTTT.

The genes are TRBV7-2 and TRBJ1-5; weak D call: TRBD1 (5 bases). This CDR3 region has 15 residues. V lost 1 base to trimming and J lost 7 bases, with 14 bases between them. In germline, CDR1 is SGHTA, CDR2 FQGNSA. CDR3 loop: CASSLVWGVEQPQHF. The CDR3 bases are TGTGCCAGCAGCTTAGTTTGGGGGGTGGAGCAGCCCCAGCATTTT.

This chain links TRBV7-9 with TRBJ1-2; D is ambiguous. The CDR3 sequence is 16 residues long. V was shortened by 3 bases and J by 4 bases, with 18 bases between the two germline ends. Germline V gives CDR1 SEHNR, CDR2 FQNEAQ (reference sequence). The chain's CDR3 is CASSFTATNLPYGYTF. For the CDR3, the DNA is TGTGCCAGCAGCTTTACAGCCACCAACCTTCCCTATGGCTACACCTTC.

This chain uses TRBV6-5 with TRBJ1-5; D remains ambiguous. Germline assignment: CDR1 MNHEY and CDR2 SVGAGI. The CDR3 runs to 13 residues. The V and J ends lost 0 bases and 9 bases respectively, with 9 bases between them. DNA of the CDR3: TGTGCCAGCAGTTACTCAGCTTTGAGGCCCCAGCATTTT. Amino acid sequence: CASSYSALRPQHF.

The chain uses TRBV2 and TRBJ1-2, with unresolved D. Trimming stripped 6 bases from V and 3 bases from J, with 11 bases between. Germline-derived CDR1 and CDR2 are SNHLY and FYNNEI. The CDR3 runs to 13 residues. The CDR3 here is CASSPPVHYGYTF. The DNA of the CDR3 is TGTGCCAGCAGCCCCCCGGTGCACTATGGCTACACCTTC.

The chain joins TRBV28 to TRBJ2-1; 7 bases are shared with TRBD2. The junction had 3 bases not matched to a gene; V was cut back by 3 bases and J by 10 bases. Germline V lookup: CDR1 MDHEN, CDR2 SYDVKM. The CDR3 runs to 12 residues. The CDR3 region is CASSFGGGEQFF. For the CDR3, the DNA is TGTGCCAGCAGTTTTGGGGGGGGAGAGCAGTTCTTC.

This clone was seen just once. CDR3 in amino acids: CASSGATGTGFVYGYTF. As DNA, the CDR3 is TGTGCCAGCAGCGGAGCCACCGGGACAGGGTTTGTCTATGGCTACACCTTC. J is TRBJ1-2 and V is TRBV9, with 9 bases aligning to TRBD1. V lost 3 bases and J lost 4; bases outside the gene matches: 13. From germline, CDR1 is SGDLS and CDR2 YYNGEE. This CDR3 region has 17 residues.

In this sample, this clone turned up once. The chain recombines TRBV5-4 with TRBJ2-4; 9 positions match TRBD1. The V gene end was trimmed by 4 bases and the J gene end by 9 bases; junction bases not matched to a gene: 8. Germline V gene sequence: CDR1 SGHNT, CDR2 YYREEE (reference sequence). The CDR3 runs 14 residues. The CDR3 loop is CASSPGQGGGIQYF. The CDR3 DNA reads as TGTGCCAGCAGCCCGGGACAGGGCGGGGGCATTCAGTACTTC.

CDR3 bases: TGTGCCAGCAGCCCGGACCCAGGGGGCGCCGGGGAGCTGTTTTTT. Its translation: CASSPDPGGAGELFF. The chain joins TRBV5-4 to TRBJ2-2; 8 bases agree with TRBD1. The CDR3 has 15 amino acids. Germline V gene data show CDR1 as SGHNT and CDR2 as YYREEE (reference sequence). The V segment lost 4 bases and the J segment 6 bases; nucleotides outside the gene matches: 8.

Here the CDR3 DNA reads TGTGCCAGCAGCGTGTTACAAATAGAGCAGTACTTC. Its translation is CASSVLQIEQYF. The chain joins TRBV11-2 to TRBJ2-7; D not resolved. CDR1 SGHAT and CDR2 FQNNGV come from the germline V gene. CDR3 size: 12 residues. The V end lost 5 bases, the J end lost 7 bases, and 12 bases lay between the germline ends.

V gene TRBV11-3 combines with J gene TRBJ2-7, with D maybe TRBD1 (5 bases). This CDR3 region has 10 residues. V was shortened by 8 bases and J by 6 bases, with 8 bases between the two germline ends. Germline-derived CDR1 and CDR2 are SGHNT and YENEEA. CDR3 amino acids: CASQGSEQYF. CDR3 nucleotides: TGTGCCAGCCAGGGTAGCGAGCAGTACTTC.

V and J are TRBV4-1 and TRBJ1-1; TRBD1 matches at 9 bases. The CDR3 extends over 15 amino acids. Germline V gives CDR1 MGHRA, CDR2 YSYEKL. J gave up 5 bases and V 3 bases, and 7 bases lay outside the gene matches. The CDR3 DNA sequence: TGCGCCAGCAGCCAGACGGACAGGGGATGGACTGAAGCTTTCTTT. Its translation: CASSQTDRGWTEAFF.

This chain connects TRBV7-9 to TRBJ1-3; 8 bases map to TRBD1. Trimming removed 5 bases from V and 0 bases from J; junction bases left unmatched: 6. The CDR3 length is 16 residues. Germline CDR1 and CDR2: SEHNR and FQNEAQ (reference sequence). This CDR3 reads CASSLRTGTSGNTIYF. DNA for the CDR3: TGTGCCAGCAGCCTAAGGACAGGGACCTCTGGAAACACCATATATTTT.

CDR3 in amino acids: CASSRGNYNEQFF. CDR3 sequence (DNA): TGTGCCAGCAGCCGAGGGAACTACAATGAGCAGTTCTTC. The J gene is TRBJ2-1, the V gene TRBV5-8; possibly TRBD2 for D (5 bases). The CDR3 covers 13 residues. The germline V and J ends were trimmed by 4 bases and 3 bases, with 8 bases remaining between them. CDR1 and CDR2 from the germline V gene are SGHTS and YDEGEE.

V gene TRBV15 combines with J gene TRBJ1-3; D remains unclear. Trimming left V 4 bases short and J 4 bases short, with 8 bases between. Germline values: CDR1 LNHNV, CDR2 YYDKDF (reference sequence). CDR3 length: 13 amino acids. DNA of the CDR3: TGTGCCACCAGCACTCACAAGGGAAACACCATATATTTT. Protein sequence: CATSTHKGNTIYF.